This T cell receptor beta chain was profiled in a study of glioma-infiltrating T cells. The study's findings and limits: CDR3 overlap between tissue and blood was very small. Non-neoplastic patients had below-expected tissue-blood divergence, while all gliomas exceeded expectation.

The iRepertoire nested amplicon-rescue multiplex PCR amplified TCR alpha and beta CDR3s from RNA. TCRdb redid the calling of the multiplex PCR reads with MiXCR, one entry per CDR3 protein. The repertoire holds around 120,000 distinct CDR3 sequences, with 24% as singletons. With regard to this clonotype: The antigen remains undetermined.

The TCR sequence derives from a human donor with low-grade glioma or glioblastoma, undergoing nonglioma brain surgery, or in good health (not recorded which). Input material: glioma tissue, nonneoplastic brain tissue, or PBMCs (not recorded which).

As DNA, the CDR3 is TGTGCCAGCAGCTCTTGGACAGGAAAAAACATTCAGTACTTC. It encodes CASSSWTGKNIQYF. This chain links TRBV7-9 with TRBJ2-4; 7 bases align to TRBD1. Germline V gene lookup returns CDR1 SEHNR and CDR2 FQNEAQ (reference sequence). After removal of 4 bases from V and 4 bases from J, the junction contained 4 bases not matched to a gene. This CDR3 is built from 14 residues. The full variable domain, rest sourced from reference TRBV7-9 and TRBJ2-4, is DTGVSQNPRHKITKRGQNVTFRCDPISEHNRLYWYRQTLGQGPEFLTYFQNEAQLEKSRLLSDRFSAERPKGSFSTLEIQRTEQGDSAMYLCASSSWTGKNIQYFGAGTRLSVL.